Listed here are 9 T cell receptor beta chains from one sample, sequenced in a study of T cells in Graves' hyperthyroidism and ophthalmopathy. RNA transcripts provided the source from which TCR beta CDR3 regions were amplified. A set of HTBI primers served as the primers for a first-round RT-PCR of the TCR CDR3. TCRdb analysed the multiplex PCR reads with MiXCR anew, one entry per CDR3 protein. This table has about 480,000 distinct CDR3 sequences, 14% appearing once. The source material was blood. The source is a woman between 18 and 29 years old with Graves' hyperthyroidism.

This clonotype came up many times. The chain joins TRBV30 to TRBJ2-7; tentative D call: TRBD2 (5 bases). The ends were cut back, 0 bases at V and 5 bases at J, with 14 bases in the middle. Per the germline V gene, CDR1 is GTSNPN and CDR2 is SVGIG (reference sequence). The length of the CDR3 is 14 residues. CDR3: CAWSVRGSGHEQYF. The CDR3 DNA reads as TGTGCCTGGAGTGTCCGAGGGAGCGGCCACGAGCAGTACTTC.

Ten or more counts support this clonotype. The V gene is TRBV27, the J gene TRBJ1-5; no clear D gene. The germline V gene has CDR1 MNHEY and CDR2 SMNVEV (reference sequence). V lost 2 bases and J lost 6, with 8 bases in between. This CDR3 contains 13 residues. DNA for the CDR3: TGTGCCAGCAGTTTAGGACTTGGTCAGCCCCAGCATTTT. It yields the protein CASSLGLGQPQHF.

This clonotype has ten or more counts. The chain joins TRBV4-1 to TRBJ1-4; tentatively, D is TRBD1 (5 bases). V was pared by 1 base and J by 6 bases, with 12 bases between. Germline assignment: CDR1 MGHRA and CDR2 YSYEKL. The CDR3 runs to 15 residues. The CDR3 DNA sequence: TGCGCCAGCAGCCAAGCGCGCAGGGAGGATGAAAAACTGTTTTTT. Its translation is CASSQARREDEKLFF.

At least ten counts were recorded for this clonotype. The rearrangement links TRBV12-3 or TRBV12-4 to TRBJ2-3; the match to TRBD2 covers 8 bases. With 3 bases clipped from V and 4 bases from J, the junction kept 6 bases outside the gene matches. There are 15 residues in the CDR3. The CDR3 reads CASSLRTSRADTQYF. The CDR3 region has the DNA TGTGCCAGCAGTTTGCGGACTAGCCGGGCAGATACGCAGTATTTT.

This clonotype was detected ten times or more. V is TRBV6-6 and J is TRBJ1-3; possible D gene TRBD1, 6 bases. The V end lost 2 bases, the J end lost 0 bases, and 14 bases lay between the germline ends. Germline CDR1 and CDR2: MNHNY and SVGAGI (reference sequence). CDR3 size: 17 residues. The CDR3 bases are TGTGCCAGCAGTTACGACAACAGGGCGAGCTCTGGAAACACCATATATTTT. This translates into CASSYDNRASSGNTIYF.

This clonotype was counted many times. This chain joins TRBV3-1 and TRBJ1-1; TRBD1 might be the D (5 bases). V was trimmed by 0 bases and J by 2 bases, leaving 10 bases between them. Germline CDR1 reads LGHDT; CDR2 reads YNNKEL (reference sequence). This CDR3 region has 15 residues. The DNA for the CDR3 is TGTGCCAGCAGCCAAGAGCAGGGAGCTAACACTGAAGCTTTCTTT. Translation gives CASSQEQGANTEAFF.

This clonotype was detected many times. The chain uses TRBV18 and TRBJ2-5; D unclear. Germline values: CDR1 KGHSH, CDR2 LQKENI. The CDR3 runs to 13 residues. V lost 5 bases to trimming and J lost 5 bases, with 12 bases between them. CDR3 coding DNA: TGTGCCAGCTCAGCGGAACTTCGGGAGACCCAGTACTTC. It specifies CASSAELRETQYF.

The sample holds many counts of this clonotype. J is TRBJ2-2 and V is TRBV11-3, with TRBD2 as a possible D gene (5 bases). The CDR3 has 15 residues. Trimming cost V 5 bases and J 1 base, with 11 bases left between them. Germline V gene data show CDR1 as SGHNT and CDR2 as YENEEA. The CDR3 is CASSPIGRNTGELFF. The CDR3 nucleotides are TGTGCCAGCAGCCCAATAGGGAGGAACACCGGGGAGCTGTTTTTT.

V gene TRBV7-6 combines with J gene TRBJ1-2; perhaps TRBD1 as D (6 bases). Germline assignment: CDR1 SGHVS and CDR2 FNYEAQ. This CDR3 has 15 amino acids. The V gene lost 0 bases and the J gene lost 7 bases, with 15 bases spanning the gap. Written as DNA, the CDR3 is TGTGCCAGCAGCTTAGCCGCCACAGGGCGAAGTGGCTACACCTTC. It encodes CASSLAATGRSGYTF. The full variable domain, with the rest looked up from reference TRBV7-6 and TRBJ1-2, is GAGVSQSPRYKVTKRGQDVALRCDPISGHVSLYWYRQALGQGPEFLTYFNYEAQQDKSGLPNDRFSAERPEGSISTLTIQRTEQRDSAMYRCASSLAATGRSGYTFGSGTRLTVV.